These 5 T cell receptor beta chains were sequenced from one sample in a study of cytomegalovirus exposure and HLA in healthy donors. Primers for the PCR totalled 60 Vbeta and 13 Jbeta. Here immunoSEQ multiplex PCR was the method, and the copy in TCRdb shows in-frame clones only, minus some. Altogether 150,000 to 200,000 clones are present, about 88% being singletons, with the ten largest covering 2% to 2.5%. The sequenced material came from PBMCs. The origin of the receptors is a man between 18 and 29 years old in good health and CMV-seropositive.

The genes are TRBV6-5 and TRBJ2-5; D unclear. TRBJ2-7 explains the end of the DNA better; the J call may be wrong. This CDR3 comprises 14 residues. Germline CDR1 reads MNHEY; CDR2 reads SVGAGI. The CDR3 spells CASSYASVSLEQYF. The CDR3 DNA reads TGTGCCAGCAGTTACGCTAGTGTATCCCTCGAGCAGTACTTC.

This chain joins TRBV6-1 and TRBJ1-1; D is possibly TRBD1 (6 bases). CDR3 length: 14 amino acids. Trimming left V 5 bases short and J 4 bases short, with 14 bases between. CDR1 MNHNS and CDR2 SASEGT come from the germline V gene. CDR3 coding DNA: TGTGCCAGCAGTTATGGGGGCTCGGGCACTGAAGCTTTCTTT. It codes for CASSYGGSGTEAFF.

The chain recombines TRBV6-6 with TRBJ1-1; D remains ambiguous. The CDR3 length is 12 residues. CDR1 and CDR2 from the germline V gene are MNHNY and SVGAGI (reference sequence). V was shortened by 6 bases and J by 11 bases, with 16 bases between the two germline ends. CDR3 protein: CASRPVREPAFF. The CDR3 DNA sequence: TGTGCCAGCAGACCTGTACGGGAACCTGCTTTCTTT.

The chain couples TRBV5-1 to TRBJ2-5; the D gene is possibly TRBD1 (7 bases). Germline V gives CDR1 SGHRS, CDR2 YFSETQ. V dropped 4 bases and J dropped 0 bases, with 16 bases sitting between them. CDR3 length equals 16 residues. The CDR3 coding sequence is TGCGCCAGCAGCCGGAGGACAGGAGGGAACCAAGAGACCCAGTACTTC. This codes for CASSRRTGGNQETQYF.

The rearrangement uses TRBV14 and TRBJ2-7; 8 positions match TRBD1. Trimming removed 1 base from V and 3 bases from J; junction bases left unmatched: 2. The length of the CDR3 is 14 residues. Germline CDR1 is SGHDN and CDR2 is FVKESK. This CDR3 is CASSQGTGHYEQYF. As DNA, the CDR3 is TGTGCCAGCAGCCAAGGGACAGGGCACTACGAGCAGTACTTC.